The present T cell receptor beta chain was sequenced within a study of Graves' ophthalmopathy and Graves' hyperthyroidism. Across the study: Peripheral blood was gathered at first diagnosis, ahead of any treatment whatsoever.

V lost 5 bases, J lost 11 bases, and 11 bases stayed unmatched. The germline CDR1 and CDR2 sequences are SGHTA and FQGNSA. The CDR3 runs 14 residues. Amplification of the TCR beta CDR3 regions used RNA transcripts (as template). Following a first-round RT-PCR that used HTBI primers, a second-round multiplex PCR was carried out. TCRdb fed the multiplex PCR reads into MiXCR, producing one record per CDR3 protein. The repertoire holds 360,000 or so distinct CDR3 sequences, about 18% seen once, with 1.5% to 2% in the top ten. The table lists this clonotype with many counts. This may come from a read error, since a much larger clone is one base off.

V usage is TRBV7-2 and J usage is TRBJ1-1, with 10 nucleotides matching TRBD1. Material for sequencing was peripheral blood. The source is a young woman with Graves' ophthalmopathy. The CDR3 DNA sequence: TGTGCCAGCAGCCCGAGACAGGGGGCAAAGGGGGCTTTCTTT. Translation: CASSPRQGAKGAFF.